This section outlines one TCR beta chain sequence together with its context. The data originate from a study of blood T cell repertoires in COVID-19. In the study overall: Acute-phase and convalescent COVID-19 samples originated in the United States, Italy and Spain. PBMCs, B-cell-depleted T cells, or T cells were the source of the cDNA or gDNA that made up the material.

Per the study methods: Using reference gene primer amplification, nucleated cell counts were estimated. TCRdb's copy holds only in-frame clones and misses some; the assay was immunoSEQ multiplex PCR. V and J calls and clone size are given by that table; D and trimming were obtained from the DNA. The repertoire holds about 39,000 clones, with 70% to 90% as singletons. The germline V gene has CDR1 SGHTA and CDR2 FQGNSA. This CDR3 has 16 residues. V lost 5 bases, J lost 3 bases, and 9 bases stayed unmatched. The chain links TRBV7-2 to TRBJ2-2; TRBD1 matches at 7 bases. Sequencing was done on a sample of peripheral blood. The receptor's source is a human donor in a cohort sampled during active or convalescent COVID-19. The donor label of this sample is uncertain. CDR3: CASSPQPTGHTGELFF. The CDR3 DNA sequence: TGTGCCAGCAGCCCACAACCGACAGGGCACACCGGGGAGCTGTTTTTT.